The 24 T cell receptor beta chains reported below all come from one sample, sequenced in a study of cytomegalovirus exposure and HLA in healthy donors. A multiplex PCR was run with 60 Vbeta primers and 13 Jbeta primers. Sequencing used immunoSEQ multiplex PCR; TCRdb keeps in-frame clones, though not all of them. This sample has around 31,000 clones; 62% occur once, and the top ten carry roughly two fifths. The sequenced sample consisted of PBMCs. Every receptor here comes from a male donor in good health and CMV-seropositive.

The chain couples TRBV10-2 to TRBJ1-2; D call uncertain. Trimming removed 8 bases from V and 6 bases from J, with 13 bases in between. CDR3 length: 12 residues. Germline V gene lookup returns CDR1 WSHSY and CDR2 SAAADI. The CDR3 DNA reads as TGCGCCAGCTTGGGCGGACTGGATGGCTACACCTTC. Encoded protein: CASLGGLDGYTF.

V is TRBV7-3 and J is TRBJ1-1, with D hard to call. V dropped 2 bases and J dropped 1 base, with 5 bases sitting between them. Germline V lookup: CDR1 SGHTA, CDR2 FQGTGA. This CDR3 spans 13 amino acids. For the CDR3, the DNA is TGTGCCAGCAGCTTATCGGGGAACACTGAAGCTTTCTTT. Its protein is CASSLSGNTEAFF.

The DNA of the CDR3 is TGTGCCAGCAGCCTGGGACTAGCCGGGGAGCTGTTTTTT. Translated, it gives CASSLGLAGELFF. This rearrangement joins TRBV7-9 to TRBJ2-2; 8 bases agree with TRBD2. Looked up from germline, CDR1 is SEHNR and CDR2 is FQNEAQ (reference sequence). V lost 5 bases, J lost 6 bases, and 2 bases stayed unmatched. There are 13 residues in the CDR3. Full variable domain (remainder filled in from reference TRBV7-9 and TRBJ2-2): DTGVSQNPRHKITKRGQNVTFRCDPISEHNRLYWYRQTLGQGPEFLTYFQNEAQLEKSRLLSDRFSAERPKGSFSTLEIQRTEQGDSAMYLCASSLGLAGELFFGEGSRLTVL.

The chain couples TRBV6-1 to TRBJ1-5, with a tentative D call TRBD1 (5 bases). The CDR3 sequence is 13 residues long. CDR1 and CDR2 (germline): MNHNS, SASEGT. V lost 8 bases and J 1 base, leaving 9 bases between the germline ends. CDR3 amino acids: CASLGQSNQPQHF. The CDR3 region has the DNA TGTGCCAGCCTGGGGCAGAGCAATCAGCCCCAGCATTTT.

The chain joins TRBV4-1 to TRBJ1-1; no firm D call. Deletions cut 0 bases from V and 5 bases from J, with 7 bases between. The CDR3 covers 13 residues. Germline V lookup: CDR1 MGHRA, CDR2 YSYEKL. For the CDR3, the DNA is TGCGCCAGCAGCCAAGACGACACTACTGAAGCTTTCTTT. As protein: CASSQDDTTEAFF.

The rearrangement joins TRBV5-4 to TRBJ2-1; 7 bases map to TRBD2. This CDR3 contains 13 residues. Germline V gives CDR1 SGHNT, CDR2 YYREEE (reference sequence). V was clipped by 0 bases and J by 15 bases; unmatched bases: 9. DNA of the CDR3: TGTGCCAGCAGCTTGGGCCCCGGGGGGTATCGGTTCTTC. Its protein is CASSLGPGGYRFF.

CDR3 sequence: CASRQDRGRAEAFF. CDR3 nucleotide sequence: TGTGCCAGCAGGCAAGACCGGGGTAGGGCTGAAGCTTTCTTT. The rearrangement uses TRBV6-5 and TRBJ1-1, with D uncertain. The CDR3 is made up of 14 amino acids. The V end was cut by 6 bases, the J end by 6 bases, with 17 bases between. The V gene's germline CDR1 is MNHEY and CDR2 SVGAGI.

V gene TRBV9 combines with J gene TRBJ2-7; 9 bases align to TRBD2. CDR1 is SGDLS, CDR2 YYNGEE, per germline. CDR3 length: 14 residues. Unmatched junction bases numbered 4, after V lost 0 bases and J lost 6 bases. DNA for the CDR3: TGTGCCAGCAGCGTAGTAGCGGGAGTTGGCGAGCAGTACTTC. Encoded protein: CASSVVAGVGEQYF.

J is TRBJ2-7 and V is TRBV6-5, with TRBD1 identical over 9 bases. V dropped 2 bases and J dropped 7; count of bases not matched to a gene: 3. The CDR3 consists of 13 residues. CDR1 and CDR2 (germline): MNHEY, SVGAGI. Here the CDR3 DNA reads TGTGCCAGCAGTTACGACAGGGGGAATGAGCAGTACTTC. It is translated as CASSYDRGNEQYF.

This clone has just a few counts. V usage is TRBV5-5 and J usage is TRBJ1-3; no clear D. This CDR3 spans 12 amino acids. The V gene lost 0 bases and the J gene lost 15 bases, with 13 bases spanning the gap. Germline V lookup: CDR1 SGHKS, CDR2 YYEKEE (reference sequence). As DNA, the CDR3 is TGTGCCAGCAGCTTGGACCGGGTGGGTCCATATTTT. Protein product: CASSLDRVGPYF.

This chain connects TRBV7-9 to TRBJ1-2, with a possible D match to TRBD1 (6 bases). The V gene lost 5 bases and the J gene lost 13 bases, with 20 bases spanning the gap. Germline V CDR1 and CDR2: SEHNR, FQNEAQ (reference sequence). The CDR3 runs 13 residues. CDR3 loop: CASSPVGARTCTF. The CDR3 nucleotides read TGTGCCAGCAGCCCAGTGGGGGCCAGGACCTGCACCTTC. Full variable domain (missing parts from reference TRBV7-9 and TRBJ1-2): DTGVSQNPRHKITKRGQNVTFRCDPISEHNRLYWYRQTLGQGPEFLTYFQNEAQLEKSRLLSDRFSAERPKGSFSTLEIQRTEQGDSAMYLCASSPVGARTCTFGSGTRLTVV.

The chain recombines TRBV15 with TRBJ1-1; a weak D match, TRBD1 (5 bases). Trimming removed 0 bases from V and 4 bases from J, with 21 bases in between. This CDR3 is 18 amino acids long. In germline, CDR1 is LNHNV, CDR2 YYDKDF (reference sequence). This CDR3 is CATSRDQFDFRAGTEAFF. The CDR3 nucleotides read TGTGCCACCAGCAGAGATCAATTCGACTTCAGGGCCGGCACTGAAGCTTTCTTT.

This clone occurred once. V usage is TRBV9 and J usage is TRBJ1-4; perhaps TRBD1 as D (5 bases). V was trimmed by 4 bases and J by 3 bases, leaving 13 bases between them. CDR1 and CDR2 from the germline V gene are SGDLS and YYNGEE. The CDR3 is made up of 15 amino acids. The CDR3 DNA reads as TGTGCCAGCAGCCCTCTGGGGCTGGCTAATGAAAAACTGTTTTTT. This translates into CASSPLGLANEKLFF.

This chain joins TRBV10-1 and TRBJ2-3, with 7 bases that match TRBD2. Germline CDR1 is WNHNN and CDR2 is SYGVQD (reference sequence). CDR3 length: 15 residues. V gave up 5 bases and J gave up 2 bases; unmatched junction bases: 7. The CDR3 DNA sequence: TGCGCCAGCAGTTCCACCGGGGGGTACACAGATACGCAGTATTTT. Encoded protein: CASSSTGGYTDTQYF.

The CDR3 sequence: CATSSGTRGSNQPQHF. The DNA for the CDR3 is TGTGCCACCAGCAGCGGCACCAGGGGTAGCAATCAGCCCCAGCATTTT. V usage is TRBV15 and J usage is TRBJ1-5, with D tentatively TRBD1 (6 bases). Germline CDR1 LNHNV, CDR2 YYDKDF (reference sequence). Trimming cost V 3 bases and J 0 bases, with 12 bases left between them. The CDR3 has 16 residues.

There are a few counts of this clone. CDR3 sequence reads: CASRGLAGSNEQFF. The CDR3, as DNA: TGTGCCAGCAGAGGACTAGCGGGAAGCAATGAGCAGTTCTTC. The chain carries TRBV27 and TRBJ2-1; 12 positions agree with TRBD2. The CDR3 spans 14 residues. Germline CDR1 reads MNHEY; CDR2 reads SMNVEV (reference sequence). Germline trimming cut 6 bases from V and 6 bases from J; bases unmatched to any gene: 3.

CDR3 in amino acids: CASSLGMPGTEAFF. The CDR3 DNA reads as TGTGCCAGCAGTTTAGGCATGCCGGGGACTGAAGCTTTCTTT. The gene calls are TRBV27 and TRBJ1-1, with D hard to call. This CDR3 is 14 amino acids long. V shed 2 bases and J shed 5 bases, with 12 bases lying between them. Germline CDR1 and CDR2: MNHEY and SMNVEV (reference sequence).

V gene TRBV28 combines with J gene TRBJ1-5; a possible D gene is TRBD1 (5 bases). The germline gives CDR1 MDHEN, CDR2 SYDVKM. The CDR3 sequence is 15 residues long. Deletions cut 6 bases from V and 7 bases from J, with 19 bases between. CDR3 in DNA: TGTGCCAGCAGACAAACCCGGGGGTTTAGACAGCCCCAGCATTTT. Translated: CASRQTRGFRQPQHF. Full variable domain (rest looked up from reference TRBV28 and TRBJ1-5): DVKVTQSSRYLVKRTGEKVFLECVQDMDHENMFWYRQDPGLGLRLIYFSYDVKMKEKGDIPEGYSVSREKKERFSLILESASTNQTSMYLCASRQTRGFRQPQHFGDGTRLSIL.

This clone occurred once. The chain is built from TRBV19 and TRBJ1-1; D may be TRBD1 (5 bases). The CDR3 length is 15 residues. V was shortened by 3 bases and J by 4 bases, with 15 bases between the two germline ends. Germline V lookup: CDR1 LNHDA, CDR2 SQIVND (reference sequence). The CDR3 DNA follows: TGTGCCAGTAGTATCCAGACCGGGGGTGGCACTGAAGCTTTCTTT. Translation gives CASSIQTGGGTEAFF.

CDR3 loop: CARRCAGTKSFYTGELFF. For the CDR3, the DNA is TGCGCCAGGAGATGCGCCGGGACAAAATCCTTTTACACCGGGGAGCTGTTTTTT. This rearrangement joins TRBV5-1 to TRBJ2-2, with D possibly matching TRBD1 (6 bases). Trimming left V 8 bases short and J 3 bases short, with 26 bases between. This CDR3 region has 18 residues. Germline CDR1 is SGHRS and CDR2 is YFSETQ.

The chain recombines TRBV11-2 with TRBJ2-1, with 10 positions matching TRBD2. The germline gives CDR1 SGHAT, CDR2 FQNNGV. This CDR3 region has 15 residues. The V segment lost 5 bases and the J segment 9 bases; nucleotides outside the gene matches: 10. CDR3 amino acids: CASSILAGTSPEQFF. For the CDR3, the DNA is TGTGCCAGCAGCATACTAGCGGGGACGTCCCCTGAGCAGTTCTTC.

This chain uses TRBV5-1 with TRBJ2-7; possibly TRBD2 for D (6 bases). CDR1 and CDR2 (germline): SGHRS, YFSETQ. The ends were cut back, 4 bases at V and 0 bases at J, with 11 bases in the middle. This CDR3 comprises 14 residues. Written as DNA, the CDR3 is TGCGCCAGCAGCCCCGGACTACTCTCCTACGAGCAGTACTTC. Residues: CASSPGLLSYEQYF.

V is TRBV9 and J is TRBJ1-5; TRBD1 matches 7 bases. The CDR3 spans 15 residues. Germline trimming cut 3 bases from V and 0 bases from J; bases unmatched to any gene: 3. CDR1 and CDR2 (germline): SGDLS, YYNGEE. The CDR3, as DNA: TGTGCCAGCAGCGCGACAGGGTATAGCAATCAGCCCCAGCATTTT. Translation gives CASSATGYSNQPQHF.

The chain uses TRBV2 and TRBJ2-3; TRBD2 matches 9 bases. With V trimmed by 6 bases and J by 4 bases, 8 bases remained unmatched. Germline values: CDR1 SNHLY, CDR2 FYNNEI. The CDR3 has 15 residues. In nucleotides, the CDR3 is TGTGCCAGCAGGGCCGCGGGGGGGCCGTCAGATACGCAGTATTTT. Its translation: CASRAAGGPSDTQYF.